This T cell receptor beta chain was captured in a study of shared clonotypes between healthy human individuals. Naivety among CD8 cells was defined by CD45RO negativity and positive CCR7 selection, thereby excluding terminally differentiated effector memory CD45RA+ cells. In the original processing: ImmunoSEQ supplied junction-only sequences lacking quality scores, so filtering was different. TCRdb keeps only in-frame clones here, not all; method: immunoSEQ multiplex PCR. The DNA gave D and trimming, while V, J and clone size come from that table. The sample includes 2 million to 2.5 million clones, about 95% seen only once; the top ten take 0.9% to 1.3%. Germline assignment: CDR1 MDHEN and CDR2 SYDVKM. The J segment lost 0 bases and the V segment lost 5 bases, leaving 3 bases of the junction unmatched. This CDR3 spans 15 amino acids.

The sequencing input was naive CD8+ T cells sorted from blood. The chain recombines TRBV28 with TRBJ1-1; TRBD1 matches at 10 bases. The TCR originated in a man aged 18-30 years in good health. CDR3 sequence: CASSPTGGVNTEAFF. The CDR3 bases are TGTGCCAGCAGTCCGACAGGGGGCGTGAACACTGAAGCTTTCTTT.